Presented here are 21 T cell receptor beta chains from one specimen sequenced in a study of T-cell memory formation after mild COVID-19. TCRdb processed the 5' RACE reads anew with MiXCR; each CDR3 protein has one entry. Of around 250,000 distinct CDR3 sequences listed, 16% are singletons. Specimen: PBMCs or a T cell subset sorted from them (not recorded which). The receptors shown here come from a man aged 18 to 30 who had mild COVID-19 (a few samples of this study predate the infection). Cell type and time point are not known.

V is TRBV5-1 and J is TRBJ2-1; 9 bases are shared with TRBD2. The germline V gene has CDR1 SGHRS and CDR2 YFSETQ. The CDR3 covers 14 residues. The J segment lost 4 bases and the V segment lost 4 bases, leaving 3 bases of the junction unmatched. This CDR3 is CASSIAGVYNEQFF. CDR3 nucleotide sequence: TGCGCCAGCAGCATAGCGGGGGTGTACAATGAGCAGTTCTTC.

The J gene is TRBJ2-4, the V gene TRBV4-3, with D hard to call. The CDR3 loop spans 17 amino acids. Germline CDR1 reads LGHNA; CDR2 reads YSLEER. V shed 0 bases and J shed 0 bases, with 12 bases lying between them. CDR3 region: CASSQETVPKAKNIQYF. The CDR3 DNA follows: TGCGCCAGCAGCCAAGAAACTGTACCTAAAGCCAAAAACATTCAGTACTTC.

J is TRBJ2-2 and V is TRBV11-2; 13 positions match TRBD2. Losses at the gene ends were 5 bases for V and 6 bases for J; bases not matched to a gene: 6. This CDR3 is built from 16 residues. CDR1 is SGHAT and CDR2 is FQNNGV in the germline V gene. CDR3 in DNA: TGTGCCAGCAGCACGCGACTAGCGGGGGGCCCCGGGGAGCTGTTTTTT. Translated, it gives CASSTRLAGGPGELFF.

This clonotype came up many times. The chain has TRBV9 and TRBJ2-3; 10 bases are a match to TRBD2. The CDR3 has 17 residues. The germline V gene has CDR1 SGDLS and CDR2 YYNGEE. V trimming: 0 bases; J trimming: 0 bases; junction bases outside the gene matches: 4. CDR3: CASSVGLAGGSTDTQYF. The CDR3 coding sequence is TGTGCCAGCAGCGTAGGACTAGCGGGTGGGAGCACAGATACGCAGTATTTT.

This clonotype was observed a few times. J is TRBJ2-5 and V is TRBV6-5; a weak D match, TRBD1 (5 bases). The CDR3 has 13 residues. The V end lost 7 bases, the J end lost 5 bases, and 14 bases lay between the germline ends. Per the germline V gene, CDR1 is MNHEY and CDR2 is SVGAGI. CDR3 sequence (DNA): TGTGCCAGCACCCGGGCCAGGGCTGAGACCCAGTACTTC. Protein product: CASTRARAETQYF.

Turning to this clonotype: In this CDR3 the conserved last residue, phenylalanine or tryptophan, is missing, so a read error is likely. The DNA is omitted, as the CDR3 cannot be located on it reliably, and the CDR3 follows TCRdb's listing. The chain uses TRBV7-2 and TRBJ2-7; TRBD1 is the table's D call and was not checked against the DNA. Per germline, CDR1 SGHTA and CDR2 FQGNSA. The CDR3 region is 14 residues in length, termini included. The CDR3 is CASSFSGQLSTLRL.

In its sample, this clonotype was seen a few times. This chain uses TRBV15 with TRBJ2-7; TRBD1 matches 10 bases. The CDR3 runs 18 residues. J gave up 1 base and V 0 bases, and 9 bases lay outside the gene matches. CDR1 LNHNV and CDR2 YYDKDF come from the germline V gene (reference sequence). In nucleotides, the CDR3 is TGTGCCACCAGCAGAGAGTTTTTGGGACAGGGGCCTTCCTACGAGCAGTACTTC. It encodes CATSREFLGQGPSYEQYF.

CDR3 sequence reads: CASGTGTSGGDTDTQYF. The CDR3 bases are TGTGCCAGTGGGACGGGGACTAGCGGGGGGGACACAGATACGCAGTATTTT. This chain joins TRBV6-6 and TRBJ2-3, with 16 nucleotides matching TRBD2. The CDR3 is 17 amino acids. Germline trimming cut 9 bases from V and 2 bases from J; bases unmatched to any gene: 8. The germline V gene encodes CDR1 MNHNY and CDR2 SVGAGI (reference sequence).

The table lists this clonotype with a few counts. This sequence joins TRBV12-3 or TRBV12-4 and TRBJ1-1; a weak D match, TRBD1 (5 bases). V was pared by 1 base and J by 7 bases, with 7 bases between. This CDR3 is 12 amino acids long. In DNA form, the CDR3 reads TGTGCCAGCAGTTTAGGGGGCCGTGAAGCTTTCTTT. This translates into CASSLGGREAFF.

This clonotype was detected ten times or more. A single base separates this from a much larger clone, so it may be a read error. This chain uses TRBV7-2 with TRBJ2-1, with D hard to call. Trimming took off 4 bases at V and 0 bases at J, with 4 bases between the two ends. CDR1 SGHTA and CDR2 FQGNSA come from the germline V gene. CDR3 length: 13 amino acids. The CDR3 bases are TGTGCCAGCAGCTCCACCTCCTACAATGAGCAGTTCTTC. Encoded protein: CASSSTSYNEQFF.

The CDR3 spells CASSVGGVNTEAFF. As DNA, the CDR3 is TGTGCCAGCAGCGTAGGCGGAGTGAACACTGAAGCTTTCTTT. This rearrangement joins TRBV9 to TRBJ1-1; no reliable D call. The CDR3 consists of 14 residues. V lost 0 bases and J 0 bases, leaving 6 bases between the germline ends. Germline CDR1 reads SGDLS; CDR2 reads YYNGEE.

The chain carries TRBV20-1 and TRBJ2-3, with 8 bases identical to TRBD2. Trimming cost V 6 bases and J 5 bases; bases outside gene matches: 16. The CDR3 consists of 16 residues. Per the germline V gene, CDR1 is DFQATT and CDR2 is SNEGSKA (reference sequence). The CDR3 coding sequence is TGCAGTGCCCGGGGTCGGGGGGGTGTTTCAGAAGATACGCAGTATTTT. This gives the protein CSARGRGGVSEDTQYF.

The chain has TRBV7-2 and TRBJ1-2, with 7 nucleotides matching TRBD1. Germline V lookup: CDR1 SGHTA, CDR2 FQGNSA. Unmatched junction bases numbered 7, after V lost 5 bases and J lost 4 bases. CDR3 length equals 14 residues. CDR3 sequence (DNA): TGTGCCAGCAGCGAAGGGGGCTCCTCCTATGGCTACACCTTC. Protein product: CASSEGGSSYGYTF. The whole variable domain, filled in from reference TRBV7-2 and TRBJ1-2, reads GAGVSQSPSNKVTEKGKDVELRCDPISGHTALYWYRQSLGQGLEFLIYFQGNSAPDKSGLPSDRFSAERTGGSVSTLTIQRTQQEDSAVYLCASSEGGSSYGYTFGSGTRLTVV.

V usage is TRBV27 and J usage is TRBJ2-3; D assignment may be TRBD1 or TRBD2 (5 bases each). CDR3 length: 14 amino acids. Germline V CDR1 and CDR2: MNHEY, SMNVEV (reference sequence). The germline V and J ends were trimmed by 0 bases and 4 bases, with 8 bases remaining between them. The CDR3 here is CASSLSLGADTQYF. Here the CDR3 DNA reads TGTGCCAGCAGTTTATCGCTGGGGGCAGATACGCAGTATTTT.

This clonotype occurred a few times. The chain employs TRBV5-1 and TRBJ2-1; D is perhaps TRBD2 (6 bases). Trimming removed 3 bases from V and 0 bases from J, with 10 bases in between. This CDR3 has 15 amino acids. Germline-derived CDR1 and CDR2 are SGHRS and YFSETQ. CDR3 residues: CASSSMTSSYNEQFF. CDR3 bases: TGCGCCAGCAGCTCCATGACTAGCTCCTACAATGAGCAGTTCTTC.

In its sample, this clonotype was seen a few times. This sequence joins TRBV7-9 and TRBJ1-1, with a possible D match to TRBD1 (6 bases). CDR1 is SEHNR and CDR2 is FQNEAQ in the germline V gene (reference sequence). The CDR3 contains 13 residues. The ends were cut back, 5 bases at V and 8 bases at J, with 15 bases in the middle. CDR3 sequence: CASSTRDTREAFF. The CDR3 DNA follows: TGTGCCAGCAGCACCCGGGACACCCGAGAAGCTTTCTTT. The variable domain in full, with the rest retrieved from reference TRBV7-9 and TRBJ1-1, is DTGVSQNPRHKITKRGQNVTFRCDPISEHNRLYWYRQTLGQGPEFLTYFQNEAQLEKSRLLSDRFSAERPKGSFSTLEIQRTEQGDSAMYLCASSTRDTREAFFGQGTRLTVV.

The chain uses TRBV18 and TRBJ2-2; D remains ambiguous. V was pared by 1 base and J by 1 base, with 1 base between. Germline V gene sequence: CDR1 KGHSH, CDR2 LQKENI. This CDR3 has 13 residues. The CDR3, as DNA: TGTGCCAGCTCACCACAGAACACCGGGGAGCTGTTTTTT. Translated, it gives CASSPQNTGELFF. The whole variable domain, remainder taken from reference TRBV18 and TRBJ2-2, is NAGVMQNPRHLVRRRGQEARLRCSPMKGHSHVYWYRQLPEEGLKFMVYLQKENIIDESGMPKERFSAEFPKEGPSILRIQQVVRGDSAAYFCASSPQNTGELFFGEGSRLTVL.

This clonotype was seen a few times. V and J are TRBV29-1 and TRBJ2-7; D possibly corresponds to TRBD2 (5 bases). The CDR3 covers 13 residues. V lost 6 bases and J 7 bases, leaving 19 bases between the germline ends. Germline V gene data show CDR1 as SQVTM and CDR2 as ANQGSEA. The CDR3 DNA is TGCAGCGTCGGGTTCGAACACGGGGAAGAGCAGTACTTC. Residues: CSVGFEHGEEQYF.

The chain uses TRBV6-5 and TRBJ2-6; TRBD1 is a possible D gene (5 bases). Germline V gene sequence: CDR1 MNHEY, CDR2 SVGAGI. The CDR3 loop spans 15 amino acids. V lost 2 bases, J lost 2 bases, and 7 bases lay in between. The CDR3: CASSYLGPGANVLTF. As DNA, the CDR3 is TGTGCCAGCAGTTACCTGGGGCCTGGGGCCAACGTCCTGACTTTC.

The CDR3, as DNA: TGTGCCAGCACCTTCAGTACGGCAGAAGATACGCAGTATTTT. It encodes CASTFSTAEDTQYF. This chain joins TRBV9 and TRBJ2-3; D not certain. CDR1 is SGDLS, CDR2 YYNGEE, per germline. The CDR3 loop spans 14 amino acids. Trimming took 6 bases from V and 5 from J, leaving 16 bases between them. Based on the CDR3 plus reference TRBV9 and TRBJ2-3, the full variable domain is DSGVTQTPKHLITATGQRVTLRCSPRSGDLSVYWYQQSLDQGLQFLIQYYNGEERAKGNILERFSAQQFPDLHSELNLSSLELGDSALYFCASTFSTAEDTQYFGPGTRLTVL.

This clonotype turned up a few times. The V gene is TRBV7-2, the J gene TRBJ2-2; D is uncertain. Germline CDR1 SGHTA, CDR2 FQGNSA. The V and J ends lost 5 bases and 6 bases respectively, with 16 bases between them. The CDR3 sequence is 15 residues long. The CDR3: CASSPVVRTAGELFF. The DNA of the CDR3 is TGTGCCAGCAGCCCAGTGGTCAGAACAGCCGGGGAGCTGTTTTTT. The whole variable domain, remainder taken from reference TRBV7-2 and TRBJ2-2, is GAGVSQSPSNKVTEKGKDVELRCDPISGHTALYWYRQSLGQGLEFLIYFQGNSAPDKSGLPSDRFSAERTGGSVSTLTIQRTQQEDSAVYLCASSPVVRTAGELFFGEGSRLTVL.